Here is one TCR beta chain with its context. Per the original data handling: Counts of nucleated cells, estimated from reference gene primer amplification, were obtained. This table comes from immunoSEQ multiplex PCR, and its TCRdb copy is limited to in-frame clones, with some not included. D and trimming were read from the DNA, whereas the V and J calls and clone size are those reported in that table. The sample lists about 120,000 clones, roughly 84% occurring once. The V end was cut by 8 bases, the J end by 3 bases, with 19 bases between. From germline, CDR1 is MDHEN and CDR2 SYDVKM. The length of the CDR3 is 15 residues. The data belong to a study of blood T cell repertoires in COVID-19.

Sequenced input: PBMCs or T cells enriched from blood (not recorded which). This chain connects TRBV28 to TRBJ2-5, with TRBD2 as a possible D gene (5 bases). This receptor was obtained from a woman aged 30 to 39 who had recovered from COVID-19. This CDR3 reads CASDQRPSGKETQYF. CDR3 DNA: TGTGCCAGCGATCAAAGACCTTCGGGAAAAGAGACCCAGTACTTC.